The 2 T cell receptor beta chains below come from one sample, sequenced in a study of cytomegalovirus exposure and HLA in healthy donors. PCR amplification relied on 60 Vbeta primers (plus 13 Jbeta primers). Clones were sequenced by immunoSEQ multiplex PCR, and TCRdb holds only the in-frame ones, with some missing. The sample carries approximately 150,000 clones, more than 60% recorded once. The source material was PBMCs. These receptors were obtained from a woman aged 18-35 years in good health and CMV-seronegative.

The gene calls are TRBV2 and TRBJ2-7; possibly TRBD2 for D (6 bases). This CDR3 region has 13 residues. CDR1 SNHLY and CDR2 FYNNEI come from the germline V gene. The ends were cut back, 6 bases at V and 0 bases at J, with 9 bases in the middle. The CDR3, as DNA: TGTGCCAGCAGGAACGGGAGCTCCTACGAGCAGTACTTC. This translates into CASRNGSSYEQYF.

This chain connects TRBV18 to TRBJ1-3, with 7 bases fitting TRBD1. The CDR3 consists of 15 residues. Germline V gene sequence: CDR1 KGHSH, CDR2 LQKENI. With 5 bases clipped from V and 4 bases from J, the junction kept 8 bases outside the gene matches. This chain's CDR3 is CASSENRGYGNTIYF. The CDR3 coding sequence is TGTGCCAGCTCAGAGAACAGGGGTTACGGAAACACCATATATTTT.